The next 5 T cell receptor beta chains were all read from a single sample in a study of TIL therapy for anti-PD-1-resistant metastatic lung cancer. Sequencing used immunoSEQ v3. Method: immunoSEQ multiplex PCR; TCRdb's copy keeps in-frame clones and lacks some. Altogether 52,000 or so clones are present, approximately 75% being singletons, with the ten largest covering just under 3%. Stated time point: pre-treatment sample, taken before nivolumab and TIL therapy. This specimen consisted of blood, obtained at baseline. These receptors were collected from a person between 25 and 80 years old with non-small cell lung cancer.

The chain is built from TRBV7-2 and TRBJ1-4, with 7 bases matching TRBD1. CDR1 and CDR2 (germline): SGHTA, FQGNSA. V was pared by 6 bases and J by 6 bases, with 7 bases of the junction left unmatched. The length of the CDR3 is 14 residues. As DNA, the CDR3 is TGTGCCAGCAGTCAGGGGGGATGGGATGAAAAACTGTTTTTT. Translating gives CASSQGGWDEKLFF.

This sequence joins TRBV24-1 and TRBJ2-2; 13 bases fit TRBD2. The V segment lost 3 bases and the J segment 7 bases; nucleotides outside the gene matches: 7. There are 17 residues in the CDR3. CDR1 KGHDR and CDR2 SFDVKD come from the germline V gene. CDR3 in DNA: TGTGCCACCAGTGATGAACTAGCGGGGGGGCCTAGCGGGGAGCTGTTTTTT. Its translation: CATSDELAGGPSGELFF.

This clone was counted between two and nine times. The chain recombines TRBV7-9 with TRBJ2-1; 11 bases agree with TRBD2. V shed 3 bases and J 8 bases; nucleotides not matched to a gene: 9. CDR3 size: 16 residues. Germline V gives CDR1 SEHNR, CDR2 FQNEAQ (reference sequence). The CDR3 region has the DNA TGTGCCAGCAGCTTGCCGACTAGCGGGAAGGCGGATGAGCAGTTCTTC. Translating it yields CASSLPTSGKADEQFF.

V is TRBV4-1 and J is TRBJ2-7; TRBD1 matches 7 bases. The V and J ends lost 4 bases and 2 bases, in that order; junction bases with no gene match: 8. CDR3 length equals 15 residues. The germline V gene encodes CDR1 MGHRA and CDR2 YSYEKL. The CDR3 region has the DNA TGCGCCAGCAGCCGCACCGGGACAGAGGCCTACGAGCAGTACTTC. It is translated as CASSRTGTEAYEQYF.

The V and J genes are TRBV7-9 and TRBJ1-2, with TRBD1 matching 11 bases. The V gene end was trimmed by 0 bases and the J gene end by 4 bases; junction bases not matched to a gene: 4. Germline V lookup: CDR1 SEHNR, CDR2 FQNEAQ (reference sequence). CDR3 length: 16 amino acids. DNA of the CDR3: TGTGCCAGCAGCTTAGCCAAAGGACAGGGGGCCTATGGCTACACCTTC. Translating it yields CASSLAKGQGAYGYTF.